These T cell receptor beta chains were read from a single sample in a study of blood T cell repertoires in COVID-19. The protocol was immunoSEQ multiplex PCR, while the TCRdb copy is restricted to in-frame clones and leaves out a portion. The table has about 120,000 clones, approximately 81% seen once. The specimen sequenced was peripheral blood. All receptors derive from a man between 60 and 75 years old with acute or convalescent COVID-19. CDR3s include the opening cysteine and the closing phenylalanine or tryptophan. The order of the fields is V gene, CDR3 protein.

TRBV7-3,CASSPGLAGGPRYF
TRBV7-9,CASSGLAGAAAEQYF
TRBV6-2/TRBV6-3,CASSNPVGQPQHF
TRBV16,CASSQSGAGGNSPLHF
TRBV18,CASSPSRASDEQYF
TRBV19,CASSLIGQGTNEQFF
TRBV28,CASEGTVYGYTF
TRBV18,CASSPGQGAFDEQYF
TRBV5-4,CASSLGPEGQGNGGYTF
TRBV11-2,CASSFGLAGDTQYF
TRBV19,CASSITGGNQPQHF
TRBV6-4,CASSAGENTEAFF
TRBV12-3/TRBV12-4,CASSSSSYEQYF
TRBV4-1,CASSQGFTGGYGYTF
TRBV4-2,CASSQDATGSTDTQYF
TRBV6-5,CASSSQGNENIQYF
TRBV28,CASSVTTGHNEQFF
TRBV5-1,CASSADRFYGYTF
TRBV2,CASSQGGNTEAFF
TRBV9,CASSVSTQLSSYNEQFF
TRBV28,CASRPTGDLPQHF
TRBV6-5,CASTLRSSWEDEQYF
TRBV24-1,CATSDFGTGLFF
TRBV28,CASSTRGQTGELFF
TRBV5-1,CASTRGLAGTDTQYF
TRBV15,CATSLNQGNQETQYF
TRBV18,CASSLVQGAGSYEQYF
TRBV29-1,CSVDGGGLNEQFF
TRBV28,CASSLRQGAANEKLFF
TRBV6-5,CASSPPRTGQQPQHF
TRBV7-2,CASSLWTGGSTEAFF
TRBV11-2,CASSKSSEEYNEQFF
TRBV19,CASSGTGAYNEQFF
TRBV4-3,CASSQNTGGTEAFF
TRBV7-9,CASTGTFTDTQYF
TRBV5-6,CASSLPGESGNTIYF
TRBV19,CASSIGGGYEQYF
TRBV5-4,CASSPGGGNYGYTF
TRBV6-5,CASRTSASSYEQYF
TRBV27,CASSSTGNTGELFF
TRBV5-1,CASSPGPGNEQFF
TRBV15,CATSRSTGNEQFF
TRBV6-5,CASSYSEGTKKETQYF
TRBV6-2/TRBV6-3,CASSSGGRIEQFF
TRBV6-6,CASTRQGGETQYF
TRBV19,CASSYKGTGDTGELFF
TRBV7-9,CASSSLAVGETQYF